The source of this T cell receptor beta chain is a study of T-cell memory formation after mild COVID-19 listed by TCRdb under 2021. In the study overall: TCR sequence clusters from the two donors were found to be largely donor specific. T-cell clones expanding and contracting after mild COVID-19 in two donors were tracked by longitudinal TCRalpha and TCRbeta repertoire sequencing. Two young, previously healthy adult volunteers made up the cohort, one male and one female.

The paper's findings and limits, for the study overall: Only two mild cases were covered by the study, and larger cohorts that include severe cases with pre-infection samples were considered necessary. The second-wave clones that peaked on day 37 were not confirmed to be SARS-CoV-2 specific. From day 15 to 85, contracting clones showed balanced CD4/CD8 phenotypes, whereas a second wave of clones that expanded from day 15 to 37 leaned towards CD4+. The detection of some responding clones in pre-infection memory suggests that pre-existing cross-reactive memory T cells joined the SARS-CoV-2 response. Contracting CD4+ clones were found mainly in CM and EM memory subsets, while CD8+ clones were enriched in EMRA.

In its sample, this clonotype was seen a few times. Its antigen is not yet known. Base qualities were left out, and no much larger clone turns up one base away. The run used an Illumina NovaSeq 6000. cDNA libraries for TCRalpha and TCRbeta were prepared by 5'RACE using constant-segment primers, with sample barcodes and unique molecular identifiers added. Trizol reagent was used to extract RNA from every sample. Library amplification was performed in two PCR steps, and a second sample barcode and Illumina TruSeq adapters were introduced in the second step. Libraries were sequenced on an Illumina NovaSeq with 2 x 150 bp paired-end reads. In the source study's methods: The reads were demultiplexed and collapsed into UMI-guided consensus sequences using migec v1.2.7. Using mixcr v2.1.11, the UMI consensuses were aligned to TRA and TRB V and J templates and assembled into clonotypes. A clonotype was counted as expanded or contracted only when both edgeR and NoisET called the clonotype significant, with the noise models trained on biological replicates. For edgeR calls, a false discovery rate-adjusted p below 0.01 and a log2 fold-change threshold of 1 were applied. As an exploratory analysis of dynamics, max-normalized trajectories of the 1000 most abundant clonotypes were examined by PCA with hierarchical clustering. Separately sequenced CD4+ and CD8+ repertoires were used to assign a CD4 or CD8 phenotype to each responding clone. TCRdb trimmed the raw reads at Q25, called clones with MiXCR and kept productive beta chains. Rows are combined by CDR3 protein, so each entry shows the most common genes and DNA. The V and J calls were not made by the authors but by TCRdb's processing. This sample is represented by 55,000 to 75,000 distinct CDR3 sequences; approximately 30% of them were singletons. Around 46% of the sample is in the top ten clones.

The CDR3 runs 15 residues from the cysteine to the phenylalanine. Kept here is only the CDR3 DNA, which spans 45 bases and is read in frame from base 1. CDR1 and CDR2 are drawn from the germline V gene: LGHNA, YNFKEQ. Trimming costs V 3 bases and J 1 base, and their ends lie 12 bases apart. Ficoll-Paque density gradient centrifugation was the method used to isolate PBMCs. Sequencing was carried out using PBMCs or a T cell subset sorted from them (not recorded which). The clonotype comes from a man between 18 and 29 years old who had mild COVID-19 (a few samples of this study predate the infection). The sample titles of this study are shuffled in the database, so cell type and time point are left out; the donor was told from shared clones. The chain is assembled from TRBV4-2 and TRBJ2-5; perhaps TRBD1 is the D gene, with 5 bases matching. The DNA is TGTGCCAGCAGCCACATAAAAAGGGGCCAAGAGACCCAGTACTTC. Its coded protein is CASSHIKRGQETQYF.